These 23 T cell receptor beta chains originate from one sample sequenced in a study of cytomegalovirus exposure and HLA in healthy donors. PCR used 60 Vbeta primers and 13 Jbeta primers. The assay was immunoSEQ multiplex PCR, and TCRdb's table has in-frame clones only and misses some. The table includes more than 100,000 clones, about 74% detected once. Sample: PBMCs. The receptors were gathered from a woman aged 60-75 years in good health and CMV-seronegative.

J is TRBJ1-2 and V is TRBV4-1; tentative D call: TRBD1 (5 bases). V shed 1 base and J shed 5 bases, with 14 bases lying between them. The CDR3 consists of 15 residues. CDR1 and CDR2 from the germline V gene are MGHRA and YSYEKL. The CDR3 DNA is TGCGCCAGCAGCCAAGGGGGCCGGGTGGGATATGGCTACACCTTC. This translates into CASSQGGRVGYGYTF.

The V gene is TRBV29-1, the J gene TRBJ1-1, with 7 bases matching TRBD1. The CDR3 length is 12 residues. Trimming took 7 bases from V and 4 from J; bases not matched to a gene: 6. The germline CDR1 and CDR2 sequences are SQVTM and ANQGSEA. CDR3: CSGRTGGTEAFF. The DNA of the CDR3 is TGCAGCGGCCGGACAGGTGGCACTGAAGCTTTCTTT.

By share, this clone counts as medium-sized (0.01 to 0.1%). In DNA, the CDR3 is TGCGCCAGCAGCCGGGGGCCATCTGGGGACACTGAAGCTTTCTTT. This encodes CASSRGPSGDTEAFF. The chain couples TRBV4-1 to TRBJ1-1; a weak D match, TRBD1 (6 bases). Trimming took 4 bases from V and 3 from J, leaving 15 bases between them. From germline, CDR1 is MGHRA and CDR2 YSYEKL. The length of the CDR3 is 15 residues.

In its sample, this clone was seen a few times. The DNA of the CDR3 is TGCAGTGCTACTCACGGGGGTTGGGCTTTCTTT. Its translation: CSATHGGWAFF. The chain employs TRBV20-1 and TRBJ1-1; maybe TRBD1 (5 bases). Deletions cut 4 bases from V and 11 bases from J, with 14 bases between. CDR1 and CDR2 (germline): DFQATT, SNEGSKA (reference sequence). This CDR3 spans 11 amino acids.

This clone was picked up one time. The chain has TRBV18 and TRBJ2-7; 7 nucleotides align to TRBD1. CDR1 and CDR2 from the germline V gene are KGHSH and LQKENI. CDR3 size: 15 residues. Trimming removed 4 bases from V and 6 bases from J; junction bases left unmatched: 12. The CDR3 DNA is TGTGCCAGCTCACTACTCCCCCGGGACAGCGGCGAGCAGTACTTC. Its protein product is CASSLLPRDSGEQYF.

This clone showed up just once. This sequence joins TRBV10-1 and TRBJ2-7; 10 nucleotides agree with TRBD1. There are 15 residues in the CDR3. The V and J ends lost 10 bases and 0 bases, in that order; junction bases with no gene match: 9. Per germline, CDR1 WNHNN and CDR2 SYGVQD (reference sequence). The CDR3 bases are TGCGCCACCCGACCGGACAGGGGGAGCTCCTACGAGCAGTACTTC. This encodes CATRPDRGSSYEQYF.

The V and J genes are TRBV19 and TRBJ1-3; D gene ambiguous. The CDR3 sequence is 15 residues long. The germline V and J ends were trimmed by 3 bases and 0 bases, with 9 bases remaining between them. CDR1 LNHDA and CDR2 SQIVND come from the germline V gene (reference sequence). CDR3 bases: TGTGCCAGTAGTATTGCAGTGATCTCTGGAAACACCATATATTTT. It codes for CASSIAVISGNTIYF.

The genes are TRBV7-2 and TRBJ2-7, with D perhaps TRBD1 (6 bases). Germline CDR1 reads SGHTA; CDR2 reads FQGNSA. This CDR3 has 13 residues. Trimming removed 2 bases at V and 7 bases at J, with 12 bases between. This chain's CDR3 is CASSLTQGREQYF. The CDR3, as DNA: TGTGCCAGCAGCTTAACACAGGGTCGAGAGCAGTACTTC.

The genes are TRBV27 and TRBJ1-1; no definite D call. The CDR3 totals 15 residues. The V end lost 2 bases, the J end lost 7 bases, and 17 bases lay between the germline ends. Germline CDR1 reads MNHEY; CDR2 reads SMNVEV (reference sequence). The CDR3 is CASSLGLQNLNEAFF. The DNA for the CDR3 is TGTGCCAGCAGTTTAGGTTTGCAGAACCTTAATGAAGCTTTCTTT.

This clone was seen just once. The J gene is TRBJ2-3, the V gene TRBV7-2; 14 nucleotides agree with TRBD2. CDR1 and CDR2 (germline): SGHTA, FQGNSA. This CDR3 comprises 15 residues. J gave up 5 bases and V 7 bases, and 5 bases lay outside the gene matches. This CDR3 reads CASTQTSGRGDTQYF. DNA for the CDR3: TGTGCCAGCACCCAGACTAGCGGGAGGGGAGATACGCAGTATTTT.

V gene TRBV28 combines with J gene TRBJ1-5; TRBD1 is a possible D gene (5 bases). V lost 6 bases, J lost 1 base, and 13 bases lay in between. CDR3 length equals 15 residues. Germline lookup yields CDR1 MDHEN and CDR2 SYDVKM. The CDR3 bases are TGTGCCAGCAGGACCGGGGGAGCGAGCAATCAGCCCCAGCATTTT. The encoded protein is CASRTGGASNQPQHF. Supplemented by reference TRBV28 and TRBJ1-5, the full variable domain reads DVKVTQSSRYLVKRTGEKVFLECVQDMDHENMFWYRQDPGLGLRLIYFSYDVKMKEKGDIPEGYSVSREKKERFSLILESASTNQTSMYLCASRTGGASNQPQHFGDGTRLSIL.

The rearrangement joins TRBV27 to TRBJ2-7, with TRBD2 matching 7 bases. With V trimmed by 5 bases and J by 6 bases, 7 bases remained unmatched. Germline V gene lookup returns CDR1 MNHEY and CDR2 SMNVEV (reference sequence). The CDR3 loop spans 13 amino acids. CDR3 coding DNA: TGTGCCAGCAGTCCTCGACTAGCCGGCGAGCAGTACTTC. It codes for CASSPRLAGEQYF.

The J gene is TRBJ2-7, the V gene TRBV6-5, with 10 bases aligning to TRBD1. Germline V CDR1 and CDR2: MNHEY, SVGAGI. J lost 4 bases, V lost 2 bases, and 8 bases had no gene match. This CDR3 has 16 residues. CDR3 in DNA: TGTGCCAGCAGTTACACCCCCGGGACAGGGGTTTACGAGCAGTACTTC. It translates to CASSYTPGTGVYEQYF.

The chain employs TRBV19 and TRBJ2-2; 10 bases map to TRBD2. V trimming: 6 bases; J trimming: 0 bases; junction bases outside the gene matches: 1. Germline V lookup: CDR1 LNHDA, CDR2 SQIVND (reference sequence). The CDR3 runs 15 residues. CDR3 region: CASRAGGTNTGELFF. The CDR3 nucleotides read TGTGCCAGTAGAGCGGGAGGGACGAACACCGGGGAGCTGTTTTTT.

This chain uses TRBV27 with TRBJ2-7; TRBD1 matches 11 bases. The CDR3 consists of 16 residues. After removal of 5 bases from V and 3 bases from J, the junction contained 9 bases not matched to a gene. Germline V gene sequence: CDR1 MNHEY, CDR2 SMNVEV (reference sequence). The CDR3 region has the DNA TGTGCCAGCAGTCGGACCGGGACAGGGGGTAGCTACGAGCAGTACTTC. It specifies CASSRTGTGGSYEQYF.

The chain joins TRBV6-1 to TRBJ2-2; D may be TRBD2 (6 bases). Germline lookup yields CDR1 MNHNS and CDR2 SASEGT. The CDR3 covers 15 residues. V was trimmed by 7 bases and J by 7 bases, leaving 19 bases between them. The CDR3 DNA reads TGTGCCAGCAACGAAGGCGGGACCACACGCGGGGAGCTGTTTTTT. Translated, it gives CASNEGGTTRGELFF.

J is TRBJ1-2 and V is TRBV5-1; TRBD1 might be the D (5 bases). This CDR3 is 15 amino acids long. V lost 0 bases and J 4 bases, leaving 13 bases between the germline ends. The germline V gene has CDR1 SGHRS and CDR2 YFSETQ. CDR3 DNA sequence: TGCGCCAGCAGCTTGGGACAGAATGTAGGCTATGGCTACACCTTC. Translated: CASSLGQNVGYGYTF. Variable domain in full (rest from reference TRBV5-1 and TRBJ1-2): KAGVTQTPRYLIKTRGQQVTLSCSPISGHRSVSWYQQTPGQGLQFLFEYFSETQRNKGNFPGRFSGRQFSNSRSEMNVSTLELGDSALYLCASSLGQNVGYGYTFGSGTRLTVV.

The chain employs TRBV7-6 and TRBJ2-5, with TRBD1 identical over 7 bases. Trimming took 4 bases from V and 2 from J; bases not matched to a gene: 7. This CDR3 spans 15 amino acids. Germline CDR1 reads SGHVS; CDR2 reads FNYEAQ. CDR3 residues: CASSYRGREQETQYF. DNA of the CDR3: TGTGCCAGCAGCTACAGGGGAAGGGAGCAAGAGACCCAGTACTTC.

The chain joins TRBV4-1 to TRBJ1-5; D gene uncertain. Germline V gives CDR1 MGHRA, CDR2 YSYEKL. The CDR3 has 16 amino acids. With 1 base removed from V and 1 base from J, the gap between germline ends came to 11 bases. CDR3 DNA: TGCGCCAGCAGCCAAGCACGGGTAATCAGCAATCAGCCCCAGCATTTT. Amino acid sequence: CASSQARVISNQPQHF.

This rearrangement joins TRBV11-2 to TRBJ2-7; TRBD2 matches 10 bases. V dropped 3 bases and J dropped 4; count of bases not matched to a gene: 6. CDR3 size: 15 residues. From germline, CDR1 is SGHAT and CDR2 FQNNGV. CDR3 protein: CASSFLTSGRYEQYF. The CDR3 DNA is TGTGCCAGCAGCTTCTTGACTAGCGGGCGTTACGAGCAGTACTTC.

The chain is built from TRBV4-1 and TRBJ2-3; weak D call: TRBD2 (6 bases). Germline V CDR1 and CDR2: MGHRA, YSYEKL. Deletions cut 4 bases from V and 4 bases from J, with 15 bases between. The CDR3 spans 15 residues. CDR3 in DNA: TGCGCCAGCAGCCCGGGACTTACGGGTCCAGATACGCAGTATTTT. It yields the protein CASSPGLTGPDTQYF.

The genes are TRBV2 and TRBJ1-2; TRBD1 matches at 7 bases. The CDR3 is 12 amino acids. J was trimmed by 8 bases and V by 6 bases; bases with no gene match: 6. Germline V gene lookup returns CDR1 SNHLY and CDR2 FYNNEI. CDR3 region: CASRERGHGYTF. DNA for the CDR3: TGTGCCAGCAGGGAAAGGGGGCACGGCTACACCTTC.

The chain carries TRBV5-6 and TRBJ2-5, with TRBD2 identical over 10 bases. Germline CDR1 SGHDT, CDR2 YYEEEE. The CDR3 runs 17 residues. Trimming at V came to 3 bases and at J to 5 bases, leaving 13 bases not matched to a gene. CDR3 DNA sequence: TGTGCCAGCAGCTCAACTAAGATAGCGGGAGGAGGGGAGACCCAGTACTTC. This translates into CASSSTKIAGGGETQYF.